A single sample gave rise to the 16 T cell receptor beta chains below, sequenced in a study of blood T cell repertoires in COVID-19. Libraries were prepared by immunoSEQ multiplex PCR; TCRdb keeps only in-frame clonotypes and omits some of them. The repertoire holds more than 100,000 clones, with 80% to 85% as singletons. Sequencing was carried out using peripheral blood. All receptors derive from a woman in her thirties who had recovered from COVID-19.

The genes are TRBV14 and TRBJ1-2; a possible D gene is TRBD1 (5 bases). The CDR3 has 13 amino acids. CDR1 is SGHDN, CDR2 FVKESK, per germline. V was shortened by 1 base and J by 6 bases, with 9 bases between the two germline ends. The CDR3 reads CASSQARANGYTF. The CDR3 DNA sequence: TGTGCCAGCAGCCAAGCCAGGGCCAATGGCTACACCTTC.

This clone was found once. The chain recombines TRBV10-3 with TRBJ1-1; D not certain. In germline, CDR1 is ENHRY, CDR2 SYGVKD. V dropped 8 bases and J dropped 2 bases, with 9 bases sitting between them. The CDR3 is 12 residues long. CDR3 sequence reads: CAISGVNTEAFF. The CDR3 DNA follows: TGTGCCATCTCCGGGGTTAACACTGAAGCTTTCTTT.

With respect to this clone: The identical CDR3 is also encoded by other nucleotide sequences in the sample. V usage is TRBV5-1 and J usage is TRBJ2-5, with 12 bases lining up with TRBD1. Losses at the gene ends were 4 bases for V and 4 bases for J; bases not matched to a gene: 2. The germline V gene has CDR1 SGHRS and CDR2 YFSETQ. The CDR3 covers 14 residues. CDR3 in amino acids: CASSRDRGRETQYF. The DNA for the CDR3 is TGCGCCAGCAGCCGGGACAGGGGGCGAGAGACCCAGTACTTC.

The chain uses TRBV18 and TRBJ2-2; D possibly corresponds to TRBD2 (5 bases). Germline V gene data show CDR1 as KGHSH and CDR2 as LQKENI. V gave up 3 bases and J gave up 7 bases, with 6 bases separating them. The CDR3 has 12 residues. The CDR3: CASSPEGGELFF. The DNA for the CDR3 is TGTGCCAGCTCACCCGAGGGCGGGGAGCTGTTTTTT.

The chain couples TRBV5-1 to TRBJ2-3, with 8 bases aligning to TRBD1. This CDR3 has 14 amino acids. From germline, CDR1 is SGHRS and CDR2 YFSETQ. V shed 4 bases, J shed 6 bases, and the junction held 7 bases outside the gene matches. This CDR3 is CASSTGQGADTQYF. CDR3 bases: TGCGCCAGCAGCACAGGACAGGGTGCGGATACGCAGTATTTT.

This chain connects TRBV6-5 to TRBJ1-2; D is perhaps TRBD1 (6 bases). The CDR3 has 12 residues. The germline CDR1 and CDR2 sequences are MNHEY and SVGAGI. The ends were cut back, 6 bases at V and 8 bases at J, with 13 bases in the middle. The CDR3 loop reads CASSDTGSGYTF. CDR3 in DNA: TGTGCCAGCAGCGATACAGGGAGCGGCTACACCTTC.

This sequence joins TRBV6-2 or TRBV6-3 and TRBJ1-2; 11 nucleotides agree with TRBD1. CDR1 is MNHEY, CDR2 SVGEGT, per germline. The trim removed 4 bases at V and 5 bases at J, leaving 6 bases unmatched. There are 15 residues in the CDR3. Written as DNA, the CDR3 is TGTGCCAGCAGTTCCGGGGACAGGGGGTTGTATGGCTACACCTTC. As protein: CASSSGDRGLYGYTF.

The V call is TRBV7-9, the J call TRBJ2-3; D is unclear. Germline CDR1 SEHNR, CDR2 FQNEAQ (reference sequence). This CDR3 is built from 15 residues. Trimming removed 1 base from V and 0 bases from J, with 8 bases in between. The DNA of the CDR3 is TGTGCCAGCAGCTTAGGCGTTACTAGCACAGATACGCAGTATTTT. Its protein product is CASSLGVTSTDTQYF.

The V call is TRBV30, the J call TRBJ1-6, with D possibly being TRBD1 (6 bases). V dropped 2 bases and J dropped 7 bases, with 9 bases sitting between them. CDR3 length: 13 residues. Germline V gene data show CDR1 as GTSNPN and CDR2 as SVGIG (reference sequence). CDR3 sequence (DNA): TGTGCCTGGAGTACCCAGGGGAATTCACCCCTCCACTTT. Encoded protein: CAWSTQGNSPLHF.

The gene calls are TRBV9 and TRBJ1-2, with TRBD1 matching 8 bases. Trimming removed 5 bases from V and 1 base from J; junction bases left unmatched: 13. This CDR3 is built from 17 residues. Germline V CDR1 and CDR2: SGDLS, YYNGEE. The CDR3 loop is CASSATPGTGLNYGYTF. The CDR3, as DNA: TGTGCCAGCAGTGCCACACCCGGGACAGGACTTAACTATGGCTACACCTTC.

V is TRBV2 and J is TRBJ2-3; 7 bases fit TRBD1. V lost 6 bases to trimming and J lost 2 bases; unmatched junction nucleotides: 8. CDR1 and CDR2 from the germline V gene are SNHLY and FYNNEI. The CDR3 runs to 15 residues. The CDR3 DNA follows: TGTGCCAGCAGGATAGACAGGGCCCCCACAGATACGCAGTATTTT. Protein: CASRIDRAPTDTQYF. Variable domain in full (rest from reference TRBV2 and TRBJ2-3): EPEVTQTPSHQVTQMGQEVILRCVPISNHLYFYWYRQILGQKVEFLVSFYNNEISEKSEIFDDQFSVERPDGSNFTLKIRSTKLEDSAMYFCASRIDRAPTDTQYFGPGTRLTVL.

The chain recombines TRBV13 with TRBJ1-3, with D perhaps matching TRBD1 (5 bases). CDR3 length equals 13 residues. The germline CDR1 and CDR2 sequences are PRHDT and FYEKMQ (reference sequence). The ends were cut back, 6 bases at V and 4 bases at J, with 10 bases in the middle. The CDR3 DNA is TGTGCCAGCAGACGGGGACTCGGAAACACCATATATTTT. This codes for CASRRGLGNTIYF.

The genes are TRBV10-3 and TRBJ1-2, with 7 bases matching TRBD1. The V segment lost 6 bases and the J segment 8 bases; nucleotides outside the gene matches: 9. The germline V gene encodes CDR1 ENHRY and CDR2 SYGVKD. The CDR3 contains 13 residues. The CDR3 region is CAISQDRAGGYTF. In nucleotides, the CDR3 is TGTGCCATCAGCCAAGACAGGGCGGGGGGCTACACCTTC.

V and J are TRBV6-5 and TRBJ1-5, with a tentative D call TRBD1 (6 bases). The CDR3 consists of 15 residues. With 7 bases removed from V and 2 bases from J, the gap between germline ends came to 15 bases. Germline-derived CDR1 and CDR2 are MNHEY and SVGAGI. CDR3 in DNA: TGTGCCAGCATCGAAGGGACAAACGGCAATCAGCCCCAGCATTTT. Translating gives CASIEGTNGNQPQHF.

This clone was recorded only once. The genes are TRBV6-5 and TRBJ2-1, with unresolved D. This CDR3 contains 11 residues. Between the trimmed V and J ends, which lost 10 bases and 4 bases, there was a span of 8 bases. In germline, CDR1 is MNHEY, CDR2 SVGAGI. The CDR3 loop is CATSSYNEQFF. The CDR3 bases are TGTGCCACCTCCTCTTACAATGAGCAGTTCTTC.

V and J are TRBV5-5 and TRBJ1-3; D is uncertain. Germline V lookup: CDR1 SGHKS, CDR2 YYEKEE (reference sequence). V gave up 4 bases and J gave up 2 bases, with 13 bases separating them. The CDR3 has 15 amino acids. This chain's CDR3 is CASSASSTTGNTIYF. The CDR3 DNA sequence: TGTGCCAGCAGCGCCTCGTCGACAACTGGAAACACCATATATTTT.